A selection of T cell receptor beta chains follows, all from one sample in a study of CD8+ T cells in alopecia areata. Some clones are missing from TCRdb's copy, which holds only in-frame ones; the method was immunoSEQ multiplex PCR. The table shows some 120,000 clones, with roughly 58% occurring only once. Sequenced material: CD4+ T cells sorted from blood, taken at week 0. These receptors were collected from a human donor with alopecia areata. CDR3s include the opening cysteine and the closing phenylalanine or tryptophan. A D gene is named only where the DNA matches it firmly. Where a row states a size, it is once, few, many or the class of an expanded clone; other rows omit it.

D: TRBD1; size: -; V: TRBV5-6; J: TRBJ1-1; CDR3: CASSLLAGGQPAFF; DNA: TGTGCCAGCAGCTTGCTAGCAGGGGGCCAGCCGGCTTTCTTT
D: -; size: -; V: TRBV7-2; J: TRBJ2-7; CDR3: CASSPDTNSYEQYF; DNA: TGTGCCAGCAGCCCCGACACCAACTCCTACGAGCAGTACTTC
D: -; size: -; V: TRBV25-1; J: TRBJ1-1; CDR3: CASSDSRRTEAFF; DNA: TGTGCCAGCAGTGACAGCCGGCGGACTGAAGCTTTCTTT
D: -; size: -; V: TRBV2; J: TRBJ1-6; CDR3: CASSEGGFNSPLHF; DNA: TGTGCCAGCAGTGAAGGCGGATTTAATTCACCCCTCCACTTT
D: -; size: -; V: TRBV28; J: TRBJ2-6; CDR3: CASRLRGDFSSGANVLTF; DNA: TGTGCCAGCAGACTCCGAGGGGACTTCAGCTCTGGGGCCAACGTCCTGACTTTC
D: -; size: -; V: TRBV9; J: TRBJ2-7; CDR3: CASSLGPRDEQYF; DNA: TGTGCCAGCAGCCTGGGACCTCGGGACGAGCAGTACTTC
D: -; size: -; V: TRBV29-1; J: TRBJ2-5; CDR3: CSVEDVGDQYF; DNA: TGCAGCGTTGAAGATGTGGGGGACCAGTACTTC
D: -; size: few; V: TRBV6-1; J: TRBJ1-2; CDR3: CASSEARANYGYTF; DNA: TGTGCCAGCAGTGAAGCGCGGGCTAACTATGGCTACACCTTC
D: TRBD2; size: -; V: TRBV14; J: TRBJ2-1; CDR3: CASSPDYTSGRAFVRDEQFF; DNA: TGTGCCAGCAGCCCCGATTATACTAGCGGGAGGGCGTTTGTTCGCGATGAGCAGTTCTTC
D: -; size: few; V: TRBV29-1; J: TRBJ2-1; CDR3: CSVEVGTSWKNEQFF; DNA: TGCAGCGTTGAAGTCGGGACCTCCTGGAAGAATGAGCAGTTCTTC